Listed here are 26 T cell receptor beta chains from one sample, sequenced in a study of Tregs in tolerant kidney transplant recipients. The method was immunoSEQ multiplex PCR; TCRdb's version includes in-frame clones alone and lacks a portion of them. This listing includes some 29,000 clones. The nonmyeloablative bone marrow transplants came from related graft donors, with transient mixed chimerism. Specimen: CD4+ T cells from blood (PBMCs), collected 24 months after the transplant. The receptor source for this set is a human patient who received a combined kidney and bone marrow transplant. Some T cells may be transferred from the graft donor.

Concerning this clone itself: The DNA ends 3 residues before the CDR3 does, and the rest of the CDR3 is filled in from the germline J gene. The chain has TRBV7-2 and TRBJ2-3; 8 bases align to TRBD2. Germline CDR1 SGHTA, CDR2 FQGNSA. V dropped 8 bases and J dropped 2; count of bases not matched to a gene: 9. The length of the CDR3 is 15 residues. The CDR3 is CASLRSGLVTDTQYF. The sequenced CDR3 bases are TGTGCCAGCTTACGGTCGGGACTAGTCACAGATACG.

With respect to this clone: The read finishes 3 residues shy of the CDR3 end, and the germline J gene is used to complete it. This sequence joins TRBV19 and TRBJ1-6, with TRBD1 matching 12 bases. V dropped 5 bases and J dropped 7; count of bases not matched to a gene: 12. The CDR3 runs to 18 residues. Germline-derived CDR1 and CDR2 are LNHDA and SQIVND (reference sequence). This CDR3 reads CASSVPGQGAGWNSPLHF. Incomplete CDR3 DNA: TGTGCCAGTAGTGTGCCGGGACAGGGGGCAGGATGGAATTCACCC. Full variable domain (remainder filled in from reference TRBV19 and TRBJ1-6): DGGITQSPKYLFRKEGQNVTLSCEQNLNHDAMYWYRQDPGQGLRLIYYSQIVNDFQKGDIAEGYSVSREKKESFPLTVTSAQKNPTAFYLCASSVPGQGAGWNSPLHFGNGTRLTVT.

As concerns this clone: Sequencing ends 3 residues short of the CDR3 end; the germline J gene provides the rest. The chain is built from TRBV5-1 and TRBJ2-1; possibly TRBD2 for D (5 bases). This CDR3 has 17 amino acids. Germline V gives CDR1 SGHRS, CDR2 YFSETQ. With 3 bases removed from V and 1 base from J, the gap between germline ends came to 17 bases. CDR3 amino acids: CASSSRGSALSYNEQFF. Partial CDR3 DNA: TGCGCCAGCAGCTCCCGGGGTAGCGCACTATCCTACAATGAG.

To note about this clone: The sequenced fragment ends 3 residues before the CDR3 boundary, so the rest is inferred from the germline J gene. The chain joins TRBV7-6 to TRBJ1-1; 11 bases match TRBD1. Trimming removed 5 bases from V and 4 bases from J; junction bases left unmatched: 12. CDR1 SGHVS and CDR2 FNYEAQ come from the germline V gene. CDR3 size: 17 residues. CDR3 sequence: CASSPGQGGLGGTEAFF. The covered CDR3 bases are TGTGCCAGCAGCCCGGGACAGGGGGGTCTTGGTGGCACTGAA.

A word on this clone: Read data end 3 residues before the CDR3 end; the end is taken from the germline J gene. The chain uses TRBV20-1 and TRBJ2-4; maybe TRBD2 (6 bases). Germline V gene data show CDR1 as DFQATT and CDR2 as SNEGSKA (reference sequence). V was pared by 0 bases and J by 1 base, with 22 bases between. The CDR3 runs to 19 residues. Partial CDR3 DNA: TGCAGTGCTAGAGATATAGAGAAGGCGGGATTAGAGGCCAAAAACATT. Translation: CSARDIEKAGLEAKNI. The CDR3 in its entirety is CSARDIEKAGLEAKNIQYF.

Of note for this clone: The missing CDR3 end, 3 residues past where the read stops, is filled in from the germline J gene. The gene calls are TRBV18 and TRBJ2-7, with TRBD2 identical over 13 bases. The CDR3 runs to 16 residues. V dropped 2 bases and J dropped 2; count of bases not matched to a gene: 3. Germline CDR1 is KGHSH and CDR2 is LQKENI. The part of the CDR3 DNA that was read is TGTGCCAGCTCACCAGGGACTAGCGGGATCACCTACGAG. The encoded protein is CASSPGTSGITYE. The full CDR3 sequence reads CASSPGTSGITYEQYF.

As to this clone: Read coverage stops 3 residues before the CDR3 terminus; the germline J gene supplies the remainder. The rearrangement uses TRBV6-2 or TRBV6-3 and TRBJ2-3; 9 nucleotides match TRBD1. Germline CDR1 reads MNHEY; CDR2 reads SVGEGT. The CDR3 sequence is 13 residues long. CDR3 in amino acids: CATRPTGTGTQYF. The sequenced CDR3 bases are TGTGCCACCAGACCGACCGGGACAGGGACG.

With respect to this clone: The CDR3 end lies 3 residues beyond the end of the read and is filled in from the germline J gene. The J gene is TRBJ2-2, the V gene TRBV20-1, with TRBD2 identical over 9 bases. The germline V gene has CDR1 DFQATT and CDR2 SNEGSKA (reference sequence). CDR3 length: 15 amino acids. J gave up 4 bases and V 0 bases, and 3 bases lay outside the gene matches. The CDR3 DNA, read in part, is TGCAGTGCTAGAGATACAGCGGGAGGCACCGGGGAG. This translates into CSARDTAGGTGE. The CDR3 as a whole reads CSARDTAGGTGELFF.

A note on this clone: The read comes to an end 3 residues before the CDR3 does, leaving the germline J gene to fill in the end. V gene TRBV20-1 combines with J gene TRBJ2-5, with 9 bases identical to TRBD1. The V gene's germline CDR1 is DFQATT and CDR2 SNEGSKA (reference sequence). The CDR3 contains 15 residues. Trimming cost V 6 bases and J 5 bases; bases outside gene matches: 13. CDR3 region: CSALIPGQGGETQYF. Partial CDR3 DNA: TGCAGTGCCCTAATTCCGGGACAGGGCGGGGAGACC.

With respect to this clone: The read ends 3 residues before the CDR3 terminus; that terminus is restored from the germline J gene. The gene calls are TRBV19 and TRBJ1-5; 12 bases match TRBD1. CDR3 length: 15 amino acids. After removal of 6 bases from V and 6 bases from J, the junction contained 6 bases not matched to a gene. Germline assignment: CDR1 LNHDA and CDR2 SQIVND (reference sequence). The CDR3 sequence is CASSGTGGGIQPQHF. Incomplete CDR3 DNA: TGTGCCAGTAGCGGGACAGGGGGCGGAATTCAGCCC.

Remarks on this clone: With the read ending 3 residues before the CDR3 end, the germline J gene is used to fill in that end. The chain recombines TRBV5-1 with TRBJ2-2; 8 nucleotides agree with TRBD1. After removal of 4 bases from V and 0 bases from J, the junction contained 2 bases not matched to a gene. This CDR3 comprises 15 residues. Germline CDR1 reads SGHRS; CDR2 reads YFSETQ. CDR3: CASSMGQANTGELFF. The CDR3 bases that were read are TGCGCCAGCAGCATGGGACAGGCGAACACCGGGGAG.

A word on this clone: The read ends 3 residues shy of where the CDR3 ends; the end is completed using the germline J gene. The chain combines TRBV12-3 or TRBV12-4 with TRBJ2-1, with 8 positions matching TRBD1. The V gene end was trimmed by 7 bases and the J gene end by 9 bases; junction bases not matched to a gene: 5. This CDR3 has 12 residues. CDR3 in amino acids: CASTQGAGEQFF. The covered CDR3 bases are TGTGCCAGCACCCAGGGGGCAGGTGAG.

On this clone: Read coverage stops 3 residues before the CDR3 terminus; the germline J gene supplies the remainder. The chain is built from TRBV11-2 and TRBJ1-2, with D possibly being TRBD1 (6 bases). CDR1 is SGHAT and CDR2 is FQNNGV in the germline V gene. CDR3 size: 14 residues. CDR3 sequence: CASSLSAGDRGYTF. Partial CDR3 DNA: TGTGCCAGCAGCTTATCGGCAGGGGATAGGGGC. Full variable domain (rest looked up from reference TRBV11-2 and TRBJ1-2): EAGVAQSPRYKIIEKRQSVAFWCNPISGHATLYWYQQILGQGPKLLIQFQNNGVVDDSQLPKDRFSAERLKGVDSTLKIQPAKLEDSAVYLCASSLSAGDRGYTFGSGTRLTVV.

As for this clone: From the germline J gene comes the end of the CDR3, since the read stops 3 residues before it. J is TRBJ2-5 and V is TRBV5-1, with 8 nucleotides matching TRBD2. The CDR3 length is 15 residues. From germline, CDR1 is SGHRS and CDR2 YFSETQ. The trim removed 4 bases at V and 5 bases at J, leaving 10 bases unmatched. CDR3 sequence reads: CASSLGLAQLETQYF. The CDR3 bases that were read are TGCGCCAGCAGCCTAGGACTAGCTCAGCTGGAGACC.

Points on this clone: The read finishes 3 residues shy of the CDR3 end, and the germline J gene is used to complete it. V is TRBV5-1 and J is TRBJ1-4, with a tentative D call TRBD1 (5 bases). This CDR3 has 12 residues. With 2 bases removed from V and 8 bases from J, the gap between germline ends came to 7 bases. Germline CDR1 SGHRS, CDR2 YFSETQ. CDR3 sequence: CASSFQGEKLFF. The covered CDR3 bases are TGCGCCAGCAGCTTCCAGGGCGAAAAA. The full variable domain, with the rest looked up from reference TRBV5-1 and TRBJ1-4, is KAGVTQTPRYLIKTRGQQVTLSCSPISGHRSVSWYQQTPGQGLQFLFEYFSETQRNKGNFPGRFSGRQFSNSRSEMNVSTLELGDSALYLCASSFQGEKLFFGSGTQLSVL.

Notes on this clone: The read falls 3 residues short of the CDR3 end, and the missing part is taken from the germline J gene. The chain is built from TRBV7-9 and TRBJ2-7, with 8 bases identical to TRBD1. This CDR3 comprises 14 residues. V trimming: 3 bases; J trimming: 6 bases; junction bases outside the gene matches: 7. Germline V gene lookup returns CDR1 SEHNR and CDR2 FQNEAQ (reference sequence). CDR3 bases read: TGTGCCAGCAGCTTTTCAGGACAGGGAGCCGAG. It is translated as CASSFSGQGAE. The full CDR3 reads CASSFSGQGAEQYF.

About this clone: The read halts 3 residues ahead of the CDR3 end, with the missing end drawn from the germline J gene. The chain has TRBV20-1 and TRBJ1-5; tentative D call: TRBD1 (5 bases). This CDR3 spans 12 amino acids. Per germline, CDR1 DFQATT and CDR2 SNEGSKA (reference sequence). The V end was cut by 2 bases, the J end by 6 bases, with 8 bases between. The CDR3 loop is CSARQGGQPQHF. Incomplete CDR3 DNA: TGCAGTGCTAGACAGGGAGGTCAGCCC.

With respect to this clone: The CDR3 end is not reached by the read, which stops 3 residues before it; the germline J gene fills it in. The gene calls are TRBV30 and TRBJ2-3; D is uncertain. Germline loops: CDR1 GTSNPN, CDR2 SVGIG (reference sequence). The CDR3 is 13 residues long. V lost 4 bases, J lost 4 bases, and 12 bases lay in between. Partial CDR3 DNA: TGTGCCTGGACCCGCCTCCGGTCAGATACG. This gives the protein CAWTRLRSDT. The entire CDR3 is CAWTRLRSDTQYF. Filled out from reference TRBV30 and TRBJ2-3, the complete variable domain reads SQTIHQWPATLVQPVGSPLSLECTVEGTSNPNLYWYRQAAGRGLQLLFYSVGIGQISSEVPQNLSASRPQDRQFILSSKKLLLSDSGFYLCAWTRLRSDTQYFGPGTRLTVL.

The covered CDR3 bases are TGTGCCAGCAGTTCGGCCGGGACAGGGACCTACGAG. This encodes CASSSAGTGTYE. The full CDR3 protein is CASSSAGTGTYEQYF. The V call is TRBV6-2 or TRBV6-3, the J call TRBJ2-7, with TRBD1 matching over 9 bases. The read is 3 residues too short to cover the CDR3 end, so that end is filled in from the germline J gene. The CDR3 extends over 15 amino acids. Germline V lookup: CDR1 MNHEY, CDR2 SVGEGT. V shed 4 bases, J shed 2 bases, and the junction held 6 bases outside the gene matches.

As regards this clone: Read coverage stops 3 residues before the CDR3 terminus; the germline J gene supplies the remainder. This chain uses TRBV18 with TRBJ2-5; TRBD1 matches at 7 bases. This CDR3 spans 15 amino acids. V dropped 3 bases and J dropped 2; count of bases not matched to a gene: 6. Germline V gene data show CDR1 as KGHSH and CDR2 as LQKENI. The CDR3 reads CASSPLGTEQETQYF. The CDR3 bases that were read are TGTGCCAGCTCACCGCTCGGGACAGAACAAGAGACC.

A note on this clone: Read sequence stops 3 residues before the CDR3 end, and the germline J gene provides the missing end. V and J are TRBV20-1 and TRBJ2-7; unclear D gene. The V gene lost 5 bases and the J gene lost 2 bases, with 16 bases spanning the gap. This CDR3 is 14 amino acids long. The V gene's germline CDR1 is DFQATT and CDR2 SNEGSKA (reference sequence). CDR3 DNA, as far as it was read: TGCAGTGCTGGCGGATACCACGACCCCTACGAG. This gives the protein CSAGGYHDPYE. The entire CDR3 protein reads CSAGGYHDPYEQYF.

In the case of this clone: The DNA ends 3 residues before the CDR3 does, and the rest of the CDR3 is filled in from the germline J gene. Within the sample, other DNA sequences also encode this same CDR3. This chain joins TRBV14 and TRBJ1-4; 11 positions agree with TRBD1. The CDR3 length is 13 residues. Germline V CDR1 and CDR2: SGHDN, FVKESK. The CDR3 region is CASSHGTGGKLFF. The sequenced CDR3 bases are TGTGCCAGCAGCCACGGGACAGGGGGGAAA.

A note on this clone: From the germline J gene comes the end of the CDR3, since the read stops 3 residues before it. The gene calls are TRBV11-2 and TRBJ2-3; D possibly corresponds to TRBD1 (6 bases). The CDR3 contains 14 residues. Germline-derived CDR1 and CDR2 are SGHAT and FQNNGV. The germline V and J ends were trimmed by 2 bases and 2 bases, with 8 bases remaining between them. The CDR3 loop is CASSLNRATDTQYF. The CDR3 bases that were read are TGTGCCAGCAGCTTAAACAGGGCCACAGATACG.

On this clone: The CDR3 end falls 3 residues outside the read, so it is completed with the germline J gene. The chain links TRBV12-5 to TRBJ2-1; unclear D gene. Between the trimmed V and J ends, which lost 2 bases and 7 bases, there was a span of 6 bases. The CDR3 extends over 12 amino acids. The V gene's germline CDR1 is LGHNT and CDR2 FRNRAP. The sequenced CDR3 bases are TGTGCTAGTGGTTTGACGGTGAATGAG. This encodes CASGLTVNE. The entire CDR3 protein reads CASGLTVNEQFF.

According to its frequency, this clone is medium-sized (0.01 to 0.1%). Coverage ceases 3 residues before the CDR3 finishes, and the germline J gene fills in the end. The chain couples TRBV20-1 to TRBJ2-1, with 11 bases fitting TRBD2. Germline assignment: CDR1 DFQATT and CDR2 SNEGSKA (reference sequence). The length of the CDR3 is 15 residues. The V and J ends lost 6 bases and 9 bases, in that order; junction bases with no gene match: 13. The CDR3 protein is CSASPTSGSGSEQFF. The sequenced CDR3 bases are TGCAGTGCGTCCCCTACTAGCGGGAGTGGGAGTGAG.

In regard to this clone: The read falls 3 residues short of the CDR3 end, and the missing part is taken from the germline J gene. The chain joins TRBV5-1 to TRBJ1-2; 8 bases map to TRBD1. The germline V gene encodes CDR1 SGHRS and CDR2 YFSETQ. V trimming: 1 base; J trimming: 3 bases; junction bases outside the gene matches: 11. There are 17 residues in the CDR3. CDR3 loop: CASSLWLTGGKDYGYTF. The CDR3 bases that were read are TGCGCCAGCAGCTTGTGGCTAACAGGGGGGAAGGACTATGGC.